The next 6 T cell receptor beta chains were all read from a single sample in a study of Ad26.COV2.S vaccination and SARS-CoV-2 variants. Assay: immunoSEQ multiplex PCR; the TCRdb copy retains only in-frame clones and omits some. This sample has some 39,000 clones, with 75% to 85% found just once. The sample here was peripheral blood, taken after recovery from COVID-19. These receptors originate from a human donor who had recovered from COVID-19.

The V gene is TRBV29-1, the J gene TRBJ1-1; unclear D gene. The V end lost 1 base, the J end lost 3 bases, and 9 bases lay between the germline ends. CDR1 is SQVTM and CDR2 is ANQGSEA in the germline V gene. The CDR3 extends over 13 amino acids. The CDR3 nucleotides are TGCAGCGTTGAAGTGCAATCTGACACTGAAGCTTTCTTT. Translating gives CSVEVQSDTEAFF.

The chain has TRBV5-3 and TRBJ1-1; 9 bases fit TRBD1. TRBV5-3 is an ORF, and what it does is uncertain. The CDR3 consists of 16 residues. The V gene end was trimmed by 2 bases and the J gene end by 0 bases; junction bases not matched to a gene: 5. The CDR3: CARSLDRGWLNTEAFF. CDR3 nucleotides: TGTGCCAGAAGCTTAGACAGGGGGTGGTTGAACACTGAAGCTTTCTTT.

The V call is TRBV3-1 (or the pseudogene TRBV3-2), the J call TRBJ2-5; no clear D gene. V shed 0 bases and J shed 5 bases, with 4 bases lying between them. The germline CDR1 and CDR2 sequences are LGHDT and YNNKEL (reference sequence). The CDR3 is 12 amino acids. CDR3 in amino acids: CASSQEGETQYF. The CDR3 nucleotides read TGTGCCAGCAGCCAAGAAGGGGAGACCCAGTACTTC.

This rearrangement joins TRBV6-2 or TRBV6-3 to TRBJ1-1; tentatively, D is TRBD1 (5 bases). The CDR3 is 16 residues long. Germline CDR1 and CDR2: MNHEY and SVGEGT. Trimming pared 2 bases from V and 0 bases from J, leaving 13 bases between. The CDR3 sequence: CASSYETAFVNTEAFF. CDR3 sequence (DNA): TGTGCCAGCAGTTACGAGACAGCCTTTGTGAACACTGAAGCTTTCTTT.

The chain recombines TRBV29-1 with TRBJ1-4, with D unresolved. Germline values: CDR1 SQVTM, CDR2 ANQGSEA. This CDR3 contains 13 residues. Trimming removed 5 bases from V and 8 bases from J, with 15 bases in between. In nucleotides, the CDR3 is TGCAGCGTTTCGAGGGCGAGAAGGGAAAAACTGTTTTTT. It encodes CSVSRARREKLFF.

This rearrangement joins TRBV10-3 to TRBJ2-3; 8 bases agree with TRBD2. V lost 10 bases and J lost 6; bases outside the gene matches: 15. The CDR3 is 15 amino acids. Germline loops: CDR1 ENHRY, CDR2 SYGVKD. This CDR3 reads CATTKGGRSGDTQYF. In nucleotides, the CDR3 is TGTGCCACAACCAAGGGCGGGAGGTCTGGGGATACGCAGTATTTT.